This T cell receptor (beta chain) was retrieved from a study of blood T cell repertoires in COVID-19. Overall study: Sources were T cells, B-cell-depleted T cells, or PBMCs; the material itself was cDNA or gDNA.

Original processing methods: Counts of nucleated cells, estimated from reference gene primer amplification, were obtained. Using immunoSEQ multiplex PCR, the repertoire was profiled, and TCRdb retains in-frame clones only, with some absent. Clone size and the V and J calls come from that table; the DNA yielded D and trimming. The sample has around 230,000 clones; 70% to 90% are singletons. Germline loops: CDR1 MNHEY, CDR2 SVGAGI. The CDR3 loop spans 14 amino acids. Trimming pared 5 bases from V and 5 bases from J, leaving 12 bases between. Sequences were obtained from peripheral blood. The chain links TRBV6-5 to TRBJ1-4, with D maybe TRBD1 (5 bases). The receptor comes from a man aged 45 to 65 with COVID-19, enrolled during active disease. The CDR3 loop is CASSNLGANEKLFF. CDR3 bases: TGTGCCAGCAGTAATTTAGGGGCCAATGAAAAACTGTTTTTT.